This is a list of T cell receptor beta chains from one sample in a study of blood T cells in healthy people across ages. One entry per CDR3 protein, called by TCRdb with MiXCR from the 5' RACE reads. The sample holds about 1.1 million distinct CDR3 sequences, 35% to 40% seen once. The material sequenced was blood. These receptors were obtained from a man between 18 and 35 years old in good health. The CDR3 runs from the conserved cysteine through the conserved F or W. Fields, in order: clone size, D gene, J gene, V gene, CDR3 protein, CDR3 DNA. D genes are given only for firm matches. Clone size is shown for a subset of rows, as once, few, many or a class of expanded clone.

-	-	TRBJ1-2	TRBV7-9	CASSPRRGGGYTF	TGTGCCAGCAGCCCAAGACGGGGAGGTGGCTACACCTTC
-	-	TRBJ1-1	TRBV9	CASSVDVGGGEMNTEAFF	TGTGCCAGCAGCGTAGACGTGGGGGGTGGGGAAATGAACACTGAAGCTTTCTTT
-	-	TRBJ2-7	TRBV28	CASSLFGGTAGVYEQYF	TGTGCCAGCAGTTTATTTGGGGGGACCGCTGGGGTCTATGAGCAGTACTTC
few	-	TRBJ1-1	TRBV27	CASSAGTPMNTEAFF	TGTGCCAGCAGTGCGGGCACGCCGATGAACACTGAAGCTTTCTTT
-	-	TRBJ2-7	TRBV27	CASSLSIDYTYEQYF	TGTGCCAGCAGTTTATCGATTGACTATACCTACGAGCAGTACTTC
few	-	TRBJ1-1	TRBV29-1	CSVVSGLLGAFF	TGCAGCGTTGTTTCTGGGCTTCTAGGGGCTTTCTTT
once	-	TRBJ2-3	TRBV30	CAWRGLEGLNTDTQYF	TGTGCCTGGAGGGGGCTAGAGGGTCTCAACACAGATACGCAGTATTTT
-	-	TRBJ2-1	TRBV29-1	CSVRFGLPNGNEQFF	TGCAGCGTCCGGTTCGGACTTCCCAACGGGAATGAGCAGTTCTTC
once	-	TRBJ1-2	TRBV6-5	CASRQSDYGCTF	TGTGCCAGCAGACAGTCGGACTATGGCTGCACCTTC
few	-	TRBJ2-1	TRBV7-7	CASSLDGYDEQFF	TGTGCCAGCAGCTTAGATGGCTACGATGAGCAGTTCTTC
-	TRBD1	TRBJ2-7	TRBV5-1	CASSWTGGDLREQYF	TGCGCCAGCAGCTGGACAGGGGGCGACCTGCGCGAGCAGTACTTC
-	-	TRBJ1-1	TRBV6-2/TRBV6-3	CASSYAGETEAFF	TGTGCCAGCAGTTATGCGGGAGAAACTGAAGCTTTCTTT
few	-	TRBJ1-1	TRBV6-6	CASSYSEANTEAFF	TGTGCCAGCAGTTACTCGGAAGCGAACACTGAAGCTTTCTTT
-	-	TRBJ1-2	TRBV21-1	CASSKQGRIPNYGYTF	TGTGCCAGCAGCAAACAGGGACGGATACCTAACTATGGCTACACCTTC
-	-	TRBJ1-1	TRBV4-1	CASSSTRGAQPEAFF	TGCGCCAGCAGCTCCACAAGGGGGGCACAACCTGAAGCTTTCTTT
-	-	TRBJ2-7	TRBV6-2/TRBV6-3	CASAEAYLYEQYF	TGTGCCAGCGCCGAGGCATACCTCTACGAGCAGTACTTC
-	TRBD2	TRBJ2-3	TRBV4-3	CASSSGLAGPITDTQYF	TGCGCCAGCAGCTCGGGACTAGCGGGCCCAATTACAGATACGCAGTATTTT
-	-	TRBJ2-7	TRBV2	CATPAQGKVDEQYF	TGTGCCACTCCAGCACAGGGCAAGGTTGATGAGCAGTACTTC
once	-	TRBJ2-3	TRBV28	CASSSRPSDTQYF	TGTGCCAGCAGTTCTCGGCCCTCAGATACGCAGTATTTT
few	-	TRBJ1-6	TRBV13	CASRLKGGYNSPLHF	TGTGCCAGCCGGTTAAAAGGGGGGTACAATTCACCCCTCCACTTT
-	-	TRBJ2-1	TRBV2	CASLGRGPLGDEQFF	TGTGCCAGCTTGGGGCGGGGACCCCTGGGGGATGAGCAGTTCTTC
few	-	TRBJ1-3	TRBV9	CASSVGGQGNTIYF	TGTGCCAGCAGCGTAGGAGGACAGGGAAACACCATATATTTT
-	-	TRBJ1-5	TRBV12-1	CASSARLQPQHF	TGTGCCAGCAGCGCCCGTCTGCAGCCCCAGCATTTT
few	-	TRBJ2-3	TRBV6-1	CASRVDPHRTDTQYF	TGTGCCAGCAGAGTCGACCCACATCGCACAGATACGCAGTATTTT
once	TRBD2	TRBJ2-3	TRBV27	CASRNQSGRALYTQYF	TGTGCCAGCAGAAATCAAAGCGGGAGGGCTTTATATACGCAGTATTTT
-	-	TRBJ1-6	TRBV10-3	CAISARTENNSPLHF	TGTGCCATCAGTGCGAGGACAGAAAATAATTCACCCCTCCACTTT
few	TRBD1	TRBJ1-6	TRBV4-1	CASSSQGAGYNSPLHF	TGCGCCAGCAGCTCACAGGGGGCCGGTTATAATTCACCCCTCCACTTT
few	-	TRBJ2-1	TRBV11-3	CASSSTGDPPYNEQFF	TGTGCCAGCAGCTCGACCGGTGACCCCCCCTACAATGAGCAGTTCTTC